The 26 T cell receptor beta chains below were found in one sample sequenced in a study of cytotoxic CD8 clonotypes in ibrutinib-treated CLL. Assay used: immunoSEQ multiplex PCR; TCRdb lists only in-frame clones, some missing. The sample lists approximately 100,000 clones, roughly 60% seen once, with roughly 35% in the top ten. The source was PBMCs, collected after 24 months of ibrutinib treatment. All receptors come from a human donor with chronic lymphocytic leukemia.

As for this clone: Other DNA sequences in the sample encode the same CDR3. The rearrangement uses TRBV25-1 and TRBJ1-1; D unresolved. CDR1 MGHDK and CDR2 SYGVNS come from the germline V gene. V was cut by 6 bases and J by 5 bases, with 7 bases left in between. This CDR3 is built from 11 residues. The CDR3, as DNA: TGTGCCAGCAGGGAGGATACTGAAGCTTTCTTT. This encodes CASREDTEAFF.

The chain links TRBV30 to TRBJ1-1, with D uncertain. The germline V and J ends were trimmed by 0 bases and 2 bases, with 7 bases remaining between them. The germline V gene encodes CDR1 GTSNPN and CDR2 SVGIG (reference sequence). The CDR3 consists of 13 residues. As DNA, the CDR3 is TGTGCCTGGAGTGTAGACCATAACACTGAAGCTTTCTTT. It encodes CAWSVDHNTEAFF.

The chain uses TRBV5-1 and TRBJ1-1, with D unresolved. CDR3 length: 13 residues. V gave up 2 bases and J gave up 0 bases, with 5 bases separating them. The germline V gene has CDR1 SGHRS and CDR2 YFSETQ. CDR3 in DNA: TGCGCCAGCAGCTTCCTTTTGAACACTGAAGCTTTCTTT. This gives the protein CASSFLLNTEAFF.

Only a few counts were recorded for this clone. The J gene is TRBJ1-5, the V gene TRBV28; maybe TRBD1 (6 bases). Trimming removed 3 bases at V and 7 bases at J, with 13 bases between. Germline CDR1 and CDR2: MDHEN and SYDVKM. The CDR3 contains 14 residues. CDR3 sequence reads: CASSLGTGKQPQHF. CDR3 in DNA: TGTGCCAGCAGTTTGGGTACAGGGAAACAGCCCCAGCATTTT.

This clone was picked up a small number of times. The J gene is TRBJ1-1, the V gene TRBV10-2; D might be TRBD1 (6 bases). From germline, CDR1 is WSHSY and CDR2 SAAADI. The ends were cut back, 5 bases at V and 3 bases at J, with 13 bases in the middle. This CDR3 has 14 residues. The CDR3 reads CASSRSGDYTEAFF. The CDR3 DNA is TGCGCCAGCAGTCGTTCAGGGGACTACACTGAAGCTTTCTTT.

This clone was found a few times. The CDR3 region is CASKGLNNSPLHF. The DNA of the CDR3 is TGTGCCAGCAAGGGACTGAATAATTCACCCCTCCACTTT. The genes are TRBV6-1 and TRBJ1-6; D is possibly TRBD1 (5 bases). The germline CDR1 and CDR2 sequences are MNHNS and SASEGT. V was pared by 7 bases and J by 5 bases, with 9 bases between. The CDR3 is 13 residues long.

V gene TRBV30 combines with J gene TRBJ1-1, with D possibly being TRBD1 (5 bases). This CDR3 has 11 amino acids. CDR1 is GTSNPN and CDR2 is SVGIG in the germline V gene (reference sequence). V lost 5 bases and J 6 bases, leaving 10 bases between the germline ends. The CDR3 protein is CAWQQGPEAFF. The DNA of the CDR3 is TGTGCCTGGCAGCAGGGCCCTGAAGCTTTCTTT.

The chain recombines TRBV6-6 with TRBJ2-7; 10 nucleotides agree with TRBD1. This CDR3 region has 16 residues. V shed 5 bases and J 1 base; nucleotides not matched to a gene: 8. Germline lookup yields CDR1 MNHNY and CDR2 SVGAGI (reference sequence). This CDR3 reads CASSRTGQGGSYEQYF. The CDR3, as DNA: TGTGCCAGCAGTAGAACAGGACAGGGGGGATCCTACGAGCAGTACTTC.

The J gene is TRBJ1-1, the V gene TRBV5-4; D gene uncertain. The V end was cut by 4 bases, the J end by 10 bases, with 14 bases between. Germline V lookup: CDR1 SGHNT, CDR2 YYREEE (reference sequence). This CDR3 is built from 12 residues. CDR3 sequence reads: CASSRIGVTAFF. The DNA of the CDR3 is TGTGCCAGCAGCAGGATCGGGGTAACAGCTTTCTTT.

The gene calls are TRBV15 and TRBJ2-1, with TRBD2 identical over 8 bases. The CDR3 spans 18 residues. V dropped 0 bases and J dropped 2; count of bases not matched to a gene: 9. From germline, CDR1 is LNHNV and CDR2 YYDKDF (reference sequence). The CDR3 DNA follows: TGTGCCACCAGCAGAGATGGGCAGCGGGGGAGCCCCTACAATGAGCAGTTCTTC. Its translation: CATSRDGQRGSPYNEQFF. The full variable domain, with the rest looked up from reference TRBV15 and TRBJ2-1, is DAMVIQNPRYQVTQFGKPVTLSCSQTLNHNVMYWYQQKSSQAPKLLFHYYDKDFNNEADTPDNFQSRRPNTSFCFLDIRSPGLGDTAMYLCATSRDGQRGSPYNEQFFGPGTRLTVL.

J is TRBJ2-2 and V is TRBV30, with TRBD1 matching over 10 bases. The CDR3 consists of 13 residues. Germline CDR1 and CDR2: GTSNPN and SVGIG (reference sequence). The ends lost 7 bases at V and 4 bases at J; junction bases unmatched: 3. Written as DNA, the CDR3 is TGTGCCTCGGGACAGGGGTTCACCGGGGAGCTGTTTTTT. The encoded protein is CASGQGFTGELFF.

The chain has TRBV5-6 and TRBJ1-5; TRBD1 is a possible D gene (5 bases). Germline lookup yields CDR1 SGHDT and CDR2 YYEEEE. V was shortened by 1 base and J by 3 bases, with 11 bases between the two germline ends. CDR3 size: 15 residues. The CDR3 here is CASSLYDRDNQPQHF. CDR3 DNA: TGTGCCAGCAGCTTGTATGACAGAGACAATCAGCCCCAGCATTTT.

J is TRBJ1-1 and V is TRBV29-1; D gene uncertain. This CDR3 has 11 amino acids. Germline V CDR1 and CDR2: SQVTM, ANQGSEA. V was cut by 7 bases and J by 13 bases, with 19 bases left in between. CDR3 in DNA: TGCAGCGCAACATCCCATAGCGGCGGTTTCTTT. This gives the protein CSATSHSGGFF. The variable domain in full, completed from reference TRBV29-1 and TRBJ1-1, reads SAVISQKPSRDICQRGTSLTIQCQVDSQVTMMFWYRQQPGQSLTLIATANQGSEATYESGFVIDKFPISRPNLTFSTLTVSNMSPEDSSIYLCSATSHSGGFFGQGTRLTVV.

This clone turned up a few times. The chain joins TRBV2 to TRBJ1-5; TRBD1 might be the D (6 bases). The CDR3 spans 15 residues. CDR1 SNHLY and CDR2 FYNNEI come from the germline V gene. Trimming pared 2 bases from V and 4 bases from J, leaving 12 bases between. The CDR3 DNA sequence: TGTGCCAGCAGTGAACTGGGGCAGGGGAATCAGCCCCAGCATTTT. This encodes CASSELGQGNQPQHF.

V usage is TRBV28 and J usage is TRBJ2-6; D is possibly TRBD2 (5 bases). Germline CDR1 and CDR2: MDHEN and SYDVKM. Trimming took 5 bases from V and 2 from J, leaving 10 bases between them. The CDR3 runs 15 residues. CDR3 amino acids: CASSPGGAGANVLTF. The CDR3 DNA reads as TGTGCCAGCAGTCCAGGAGGAGCTGGGGCCAACGTCCTGACTTTC.

The chain couples TRBV7-9 to TRBJ1-5; a possible D gene is TRBD1 (6 bases). With 2 bases removed from V and 5 bases from J, the gap between germline ends came to 7 bases. The CDR3 runs to 13 residues. Germline CDR1 is SEHNR and CDR2 is FQNEAQ (reference sequence). The CDR3 bases are TGTGCCAGCAGCTTACAGGGGTATCAGCCCCAGCATTTT. This encodes CASSLQGYQPQHF.

CDR3 nucleotides: TGTGCCAGCAGTGAAGCGCAGGGAGTAAACATTCAGTACTTC. This encodes CASSEAQGVNIQYF. This chain joins TRBV2 and TRBJ2-4; TRBD1 or TRBD2 may be the D gene (5 bases each). V lost 0 bases and J 6 bases, leaving 9 bases between the germline ends. Germline lookup yields CDR1 SNHLY and CDR2 FYNNEI. The CDR3 sequence is 14 residues long.

In its sample, this clone was seen a few times. The chain has TRBV7-8 and TRBJ1-2; D not certain. Germline V gene sequence: CDR1 SGHVS, CDR2 FQNEAQ. Trimming took 8 bases from V and 6 from J, leaving 4 bases between them. The CDR3 totals 9 residues. The CDR3 nucleotides are TGTGCCAGCCCAGATGGCTACACCTTC. This gives the protein CASPDGYTF.

In this sample, this clone turned up a few times. V and J are TRBV10-3 and TRBJ2-1; 8 bases agree with TRBD2. Germline CDR1 and CDR2: ENHRY and SYGVKD. This CDR3 has 15 amino acids. The ends lost 6 bases at V and 0 bases at J; junction bases unmatched: 4. DNA for the CDR3: TGTGCCATCAGGGGCGGGGGGAACTCCTACAATGAGCAGTTCTTC. It codes for CAIRGGGNSYNEQFF.

The chain carries TRBV5-1 and TRBJ1-3; no reliable D call. The V gene lost 4 bases and the J gene lost 3 bases, with 17 bases spanning the gap. CDR1 is SGHRS and CDR2 is YFSETQ in the germline V gene. The CDR3 runs 16 residues. In nucleotides, the CDR3 is TGCGCCAGCAGCCCGATGGGCCCCAAAGGTGGAAACACCATATATTTT. Its translation: CASSPMGPKGGNTIYF.

The gene calls are TRBV9 and TRBJ2-4, with D maybe TRBD1 (6 bases). Between the trimmed V and J ends, which lost 0 bases and 9 bases, there was a span of 10 bases. Germline CDR1 SGDLS, CDR2 YYNGEE. The CDR3 covers 13 residues. The chain's CDR3 is CASSVEGESIQYF. CDR3 nucleotides: TGTGCCAGCAGCGTAGAGGGGGAGAGCATTCAGTACTTC.

The gene calls are TRBV2 and TRBJ2-6, with D hard to call. The CDR3 loop spans 17 amino acids. Trimming removed 4 bases from V and 0 bases from J, with 13 bases in between. Germline CDR1 and CDR2: SNHLY and FYNNEI. DNA of the CDR3: TGTGCCAGCAGTGTTGTCCTGGGTAGCTCTGGGGCCAACGTCCTGACTTTC. Translating it yields CASSVVLGSSGANVLTF.

This sequence joins TRBV5-6 and TRBJ1-2, with TRBD1 matching over 7 bases. The V gene's germline CDR1 is SGHDT and CDR2 YYEEEE. This CDR3 spans 14 amino acids. The junction had 8 bases not matched to a gene; V was cut back by 5 bases and J by 4 bases. The CDR3: CASRNRGGPYGYTF. Here the CDR3 DNA reads TGTGCCAGCAGGAACAGGGGAGGACCCTATGGCTACACCTTC.

This clone was counted once. The chain couples TRBV7-9 to TRBJ1-5; D is unresolved. Deletions cut 3 bases from V and 0 bases from J, with 6 bases between. The CDR3 sequence is 14 residues long. Germline CDR1 SEHNR, CDR2 FQNEAQ (reference sequence). The CDR3 nucleotides read TGTGCCAGCAGCTTTGCCTATAGCAATCAGCCCCAGCATTTT. Protein product: CASSFAYSNQPQHF. Supplemented by reference TRBV7-9 and TRBJ1-5, the full variable domain reads DTGVSQNPRHKITKRGQNVTFRCDPISEHNRLYWYRQTLGQGPEFLTYFQNEAQLEKSRLLSDRFSAERPKGSFSTLEIQRTEQGDSAMYLCASSFAYSNQPQHFGDGTRLSIL.

V and J are TRBV5-1 and TRBJ1-1, with TRBD1 matching 7 bases. The CDR3 consists of 15 residues. The junction had 11 bases not matched to a gene; V was cut back by 4 bases and J by 5 bases. The V gene's germline CDR1 is SGHRS and CDR2 YFSETQ. CDR3 nucleotides: TGCGCCAGCAGCCCCGAGGGACAGATAGGGACTGAAGCTTTCTTT. Translating it yields CASSPEGQIGTEAFF.

The chain employs TRBV14 and TRBJ2-6; D gene unclear. Between the trimmed V and J ends, which lost 4 bases and 0 bases, there was a span of 13 bases. CDR1 is SGHDN and CDR2 is FVKESK in the germline V gene. The CDR3 contains 17 residues. CDR3 nucleotides: TGTGCCAGCAGCCCACTTGGTCGGTACTCTGGGGCCAACGTCCTGACTTTC. Translated: CASSPLGRYSGANVLTF.